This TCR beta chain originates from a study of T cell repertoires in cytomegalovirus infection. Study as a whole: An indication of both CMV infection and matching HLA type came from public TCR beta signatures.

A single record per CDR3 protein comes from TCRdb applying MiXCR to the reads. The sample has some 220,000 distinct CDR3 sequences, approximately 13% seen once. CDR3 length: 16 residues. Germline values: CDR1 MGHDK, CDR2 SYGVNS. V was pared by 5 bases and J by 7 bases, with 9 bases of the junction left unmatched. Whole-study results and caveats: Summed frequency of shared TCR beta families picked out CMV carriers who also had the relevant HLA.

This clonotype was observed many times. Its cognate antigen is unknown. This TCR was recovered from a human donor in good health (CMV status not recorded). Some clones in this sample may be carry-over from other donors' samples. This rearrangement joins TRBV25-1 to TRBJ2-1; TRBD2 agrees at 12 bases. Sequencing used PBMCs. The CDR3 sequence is CASSYLTSGRLNEQFF. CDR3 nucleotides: TGTGCCAGCAGTTACCTGACTAGCGGGAGACTGAATGAGCAGTTCTTC.